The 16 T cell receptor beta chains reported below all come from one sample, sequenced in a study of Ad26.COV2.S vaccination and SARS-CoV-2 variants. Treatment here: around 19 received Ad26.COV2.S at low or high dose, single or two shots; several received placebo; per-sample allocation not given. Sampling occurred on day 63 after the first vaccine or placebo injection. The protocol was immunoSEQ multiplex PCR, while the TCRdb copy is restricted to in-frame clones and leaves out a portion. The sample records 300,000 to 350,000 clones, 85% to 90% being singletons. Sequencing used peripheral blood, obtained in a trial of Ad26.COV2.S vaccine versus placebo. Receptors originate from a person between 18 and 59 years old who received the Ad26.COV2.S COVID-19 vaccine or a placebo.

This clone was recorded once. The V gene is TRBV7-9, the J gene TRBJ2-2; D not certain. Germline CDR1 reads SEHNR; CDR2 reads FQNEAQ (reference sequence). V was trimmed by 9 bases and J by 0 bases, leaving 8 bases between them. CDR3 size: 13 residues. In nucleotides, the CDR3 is TGTGCCAGAAGTAGTCCGAACACCGGGGAGCTGTTTTTT. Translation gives CARSSPNTGELFF.

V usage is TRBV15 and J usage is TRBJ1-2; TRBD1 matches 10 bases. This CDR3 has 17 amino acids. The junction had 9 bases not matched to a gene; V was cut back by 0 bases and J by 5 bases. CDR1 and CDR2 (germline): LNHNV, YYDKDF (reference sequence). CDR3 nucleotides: TGTGCCACCAGCAGAGAGCGGTGGGACAGGGGATCGTATGGCTACACCTTC. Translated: CATSRERWDRGSYGYTF.

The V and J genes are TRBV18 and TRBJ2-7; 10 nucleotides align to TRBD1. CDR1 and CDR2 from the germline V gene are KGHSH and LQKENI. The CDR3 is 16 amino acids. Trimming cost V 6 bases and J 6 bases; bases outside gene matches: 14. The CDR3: CASSPATGGDYGEQYF. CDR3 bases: TGTGCCAGCTCCCCAGCGACAGGGGGCGACTACGGCGAGCAGTACTTC.

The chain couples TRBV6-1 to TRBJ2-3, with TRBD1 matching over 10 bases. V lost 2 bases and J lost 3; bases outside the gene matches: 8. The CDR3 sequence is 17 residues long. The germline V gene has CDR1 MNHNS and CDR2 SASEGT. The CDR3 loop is CASSEKSGQGGTDTQYF. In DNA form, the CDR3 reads TGTGCCAGCAGTGAAAAATCAGGACAGGGGGGGACAGATACGCAGTATTTT.

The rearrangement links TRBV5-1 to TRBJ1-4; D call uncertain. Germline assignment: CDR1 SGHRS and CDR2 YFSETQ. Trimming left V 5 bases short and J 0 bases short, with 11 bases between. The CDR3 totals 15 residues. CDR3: CASRTGISTNEKLFF. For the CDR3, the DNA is TGCGCCAGCAGGACTGGGATTTCAACTAATGAAAAACTGTTTTTT. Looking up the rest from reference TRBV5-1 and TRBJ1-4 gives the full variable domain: KAGVTQTPRYLIKTRGQQVTLSCSPISGHRSVSWYQQTPGQGLQFLFEYFSETQRNKGNFPGRFSGRQFSNSRSEMNVSTLELGDSALYLCASRTGISTNEKLFFGSGTQLSVL.

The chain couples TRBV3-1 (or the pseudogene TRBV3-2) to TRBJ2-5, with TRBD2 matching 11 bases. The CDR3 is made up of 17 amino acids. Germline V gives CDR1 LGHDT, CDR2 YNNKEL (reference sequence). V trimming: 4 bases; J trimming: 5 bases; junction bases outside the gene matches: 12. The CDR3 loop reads CASSLLAGGSHKETQYF. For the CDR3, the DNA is TGTGCCAGCAGCCTCTTAGCGGGAGGGTCCCACAAGGAGACCCAGTACTTC.

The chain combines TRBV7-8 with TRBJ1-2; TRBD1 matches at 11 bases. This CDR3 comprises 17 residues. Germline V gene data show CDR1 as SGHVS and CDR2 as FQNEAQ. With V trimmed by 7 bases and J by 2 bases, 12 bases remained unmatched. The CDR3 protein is CASTSTLGQGGNYGYTF. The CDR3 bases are TGTGCCAGCACCTCGACCCTGGGACAGGGGGGAAACTATGGCTACACCTTC.

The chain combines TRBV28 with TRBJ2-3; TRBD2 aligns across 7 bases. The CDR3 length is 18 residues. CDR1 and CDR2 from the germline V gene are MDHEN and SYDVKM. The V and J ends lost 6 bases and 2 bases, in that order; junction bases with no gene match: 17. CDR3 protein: CASRGSLGRGTYTDTQYF. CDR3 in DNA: TGTGCCAGCAGAGGCAGTCTTGGGCGGGGGACCTACACAGATACGCAGTATTTT.

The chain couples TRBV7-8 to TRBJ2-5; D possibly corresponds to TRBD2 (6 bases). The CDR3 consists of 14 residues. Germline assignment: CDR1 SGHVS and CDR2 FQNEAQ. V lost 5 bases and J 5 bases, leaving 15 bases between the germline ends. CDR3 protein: CASSPGGTRETQYF. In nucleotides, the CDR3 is TGTGCCAGCAGCCCCGGGGGAACTAGGGAGACCCAGTACTTC.

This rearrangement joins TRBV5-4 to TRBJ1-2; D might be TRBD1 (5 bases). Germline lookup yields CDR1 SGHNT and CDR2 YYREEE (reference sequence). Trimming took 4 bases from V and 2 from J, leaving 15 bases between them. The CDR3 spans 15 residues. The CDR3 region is CASSPQTGGNYGYTF. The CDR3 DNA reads TGTGCCAGCAGCCCACAAACCGGGGGAAACTATGGCTACACCTTC.

CDR3 coding DNA: TGTGCCAGCAGCTTCGAAGGACAGGTCCTCGGGTACCAGTACTTC. Its translation is CASSFEGQVLGYQYF. The genes are TRBV7-9 and TRBJ2-5; 7 nucleotides agree with TRBD1. The V and J ends lost 3 bases and 10 bases, in that order; junction bases with no gene match: 14. CDR3 length: 15 residues. Looked up from germline, CDR1 is SEHNR and CDR2 is FQNEAQ (reference sequence).

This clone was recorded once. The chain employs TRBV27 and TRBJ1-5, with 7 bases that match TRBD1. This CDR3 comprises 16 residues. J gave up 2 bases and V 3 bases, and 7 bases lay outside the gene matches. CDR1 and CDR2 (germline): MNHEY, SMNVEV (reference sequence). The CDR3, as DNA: TGTGCCAGCAGTTTCTCTCCAGGGGGAGGCAATCAGCCCCAGCATTTT. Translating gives CASSFSPGGGNQPQHF.

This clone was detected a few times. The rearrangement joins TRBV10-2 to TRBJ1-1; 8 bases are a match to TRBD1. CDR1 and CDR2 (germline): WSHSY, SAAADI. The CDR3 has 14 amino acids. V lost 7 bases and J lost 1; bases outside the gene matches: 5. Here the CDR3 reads CASKRQGTNTEAFF. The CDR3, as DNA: TGCGCCAGCAAGCGACAGGGGACGAACACTGAAGCTTTCTTT.

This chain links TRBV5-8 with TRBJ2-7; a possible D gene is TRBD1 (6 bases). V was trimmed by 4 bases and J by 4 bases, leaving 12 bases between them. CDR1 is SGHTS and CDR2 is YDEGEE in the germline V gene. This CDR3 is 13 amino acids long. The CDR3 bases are TGTGCCAGCAGCGAAACCCAGGGGTACGAGCAGTACTTC. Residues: CASSETQGYEQYF.

CDR3 protein: CASSQYNEQFF. CDR3 bases: TGTGCCAGCAGTCAGTACAATGAGCAGTTCTTC. The V and J genes are TRBV12-3 or TRBV12-4 and TRBJ2-1; D is unresolved. Trimming left V 5 bases short and J 4 bases short, with 3 bases between. The CDR3 is 11 amino acids.

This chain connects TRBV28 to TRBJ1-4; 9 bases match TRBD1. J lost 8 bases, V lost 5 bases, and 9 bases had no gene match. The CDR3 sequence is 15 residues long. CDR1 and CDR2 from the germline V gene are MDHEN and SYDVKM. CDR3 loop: CASSLPGQGGEKLFF. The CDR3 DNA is TGTGCCAGCAGTCTACCGGGACAGGGAGGGGAAAAACTGTTTTTT.